One and the same sample provided the 20 T cell receptor beta chains below, sequenced in a study of metastatic and nonmetastatic thyroid tumors. TCRdb ran MiXCR on the PCR reads. In the table there are 85,000 to 95,000 clones, about 16% of which are singletons. Among the patients, none had received any treatment before thyroid surgery. Sample: blood. These receptors all come from a female donor with papillary thyroid cancer or a benign thyroid nodule (not recorded which). Some clones in this sample may be carry-over from other donors' samples.

This clone was seen ten or more times. The J gene is TRBJ2-2, the V gene TRBV4-2; D unresolved. Trimming took off 0 bases at V and 0 bases at J, with 8 bases between the two ends. The germline V gene has CDR1 LGHNA and CDR2 YNFKEQ. This CDR3 is built from 16 residues. This chain's CDR3 is CASSQDLWSNTGELFF. CDR3 DNA sequence: TGTGCCAGCAGCCAAGATCTTTGGTCGAACACCGGGGAGCTGTTTTTT.

In its sample, this clone was seen many times. The chain links TRBV2 to TRBJ1-4; 12 bases fit TRBD1. V gave up 5 bases and J gave up 5 bases; unmatched junction bases: 9. The germline V gene encodes CDR1 SNHLY and CDR2 FYNNEI. The CDR3 is 17 amino acids. This CDR3 is CASSFPGQGARNEKLFF. CDR3 bases: TGTGCCAGCAGTTTTCCGGGACAGGGGGCGCGGAATGAAAAACTGTTTTTT. The full variable domain, with the rest looked up from reference TRBV2 and TRBJ1-4, is EPEVTQTPSHQVTQMGQEVILRCVPISNHLYFYWYRQILGQKVEFLVSFYNNEISEKSEIFDDQFSVERPDGSNFTLKIRSTKLEDSAMYFCASSFPGQGARNEKLFFGSGTQLSVL.

In this sample, this clone turned up many times. CDR3: CSARRGGSNQPQHF. The CDR3 nucleotides read TGCAGTGCTAGAAGGGGTGGTAGCAATCAGCCCCAGCATTTT. This sequence joins TRBV20-1 and TRBJ1-5, with D maybe TRBD1 (5 bases). CDR1 and CDR2 (germline): DFQATT, SNEGSKA (reference sequence). Trimming pared 2 bases from V and 0 bases from J, leaving 8 bases between. The CDR3 runs 14 residues.

This clone was counted a few times. This clone may be a read error of a much larger clone one base away. The CDR3 carries no conserved terminal phenylalanine or tryptophan, so it likely arises from a read error. V and J are TRBV15 and TRBJ2-4; perhaps TRBD2 as D (7 bases). The J call may be faulty, since TRBJ2-1 better matches the DNA end. The V gene's germline CDR1 is LNHNV and CDR2 YYDKDF (reference sequence). This CDR3 contains 16 residues. In DNA form, the CDR3 reads TGTGCCACCAGCAGAGATAGGGGGGGAGCCTACAATGAGCAGTTCTTA. It yields the protein CATSRDRGGAYNEQFL.

This clone turned up a few times. The V and J genes are TRBV6-1 and TRBJ2-7; perhaps TRBD2 as D (6 bases). Germline CDR1 is MNHNS and CDR2 is SASEGT. CDR3 length equals 15 residues. With 6 bases removed from V and 3 bases from J, the gap between germline ends came to 18 bases. CDR3 DNA: TGTGCCAGCAGCCCCAGGCGGGATTGCCACTACGAGCAGTACTTC. Encoded protein: CASSPRRDCHYEQYF.

This clone was recorded at least ten times. This rearrangement joins TRBV5-1 to TRBJ2-1; TRBD1 aligns across 7 bases. Per germline, CDR1 SGHRS and CDR2 YFSETQ. J lost 7 bases, V lost 6 bases, and 10 bases had no gene match. The CDR3 totals 14 residues. The CDR3 spells CASKQTGSWNEQFF. CDR3 coding DNA: TGCGCCAGCAAGCAGACAGGGTCGTGGAATGAGCAGTTCTTC.

This clone was seen many times. The chain is built from TRBV15 and TRBJ1-6; no clear D gene. Per the germline V gene, CDR1 is LNHNV and CDR2 is YYDKDF (reference sequence). Deletions cut 6 bases from V and 2 bases from J, with 8 bases between. The CDR3 is 14 amino acids. CDR3 nucleotide sequence: TGTGCCACCAGTGAGGGCCCCTATAATTCACCCCTCCACTTT. Translated: CATSEGPYNSPLHF.

The chain links TRBV28 to TRBJ2-7; D uncertain. Germline CDR1 MDHEN, CDR2 SYDVKM. Trimming removed 9 bases from V and 3 bases from J, with 12 bases in between. CDR3 size: 12 residues. The CDR3 nucleotides read TGTGCCAGTCAGACACTCTACTACGAGCAGTACTTC. It is translated as CASQTLYYEQYF.

This clone was counted many times. The chain recombines TRBV6-2 or TRBV6-3 with TRBJ2-1; TRBD1 is a possible D gene (6 bases). Germline loops: CDR1 MNHEY, CDR2 SVGEGT. The germline V and J ends were trimmed by 10 bases and 8 bases, with 15 bases remaining between them. CDR3 length: 12 amino acids. The CDR3 sequence is CATSLQGYEQFF. The CDR3 region has the DNA TGTGCCACCTCCTTACAGGGCTATGAGCAGTTCTTC.

This clone appeared a few times. Compared with germline, one end of the junction differs, possibly owing to a read error. The chain employs TRBV19 and TRBJ1-1; D gene uncertain. The CDR3 has 13 amino acids. Germline V gene lookup returns CDR1 LNHDA and CDR2 SQIVND (reference sequence). CDR3 in DNA: TGTGCCAGTAAAGGACCGATGAACACTGAAGGTTTCTTT. Its protein product is CASKGPMNTEGFF.

This clone was recorded a few times. The chain combines TRBV12-3 or TRBV12-4 with TRBJ1-6; 11 bases match TRBD1. This CDR3 spans 14 amino acids. V gave up 6 bases and J gave up 9 bases; unmatched junction bases: 4. The CDR3 spells CASSRTGGASPLHF. The CDR3 DNA sequence: TGTGCCAGCAGCCGGACAGGGGGCGCTTCACCCCTCCACTTT.

There are many counts of this clone. The J gene is TRBJ2-1, the V gene TRBV11-2; 9 bases agree with TRBD2. The V gene's germline CDR1 is SGHAT and CDR2 FQNNGV. J gave up 3 bases and V 4 bases, and 4 bases lay outside the gene matches. CDR3 size: 15 residues. CDR3 nucleotide sequence: TGTGCCAGCAGCTCTCGACTAGCGGTCTACAATGAGCAGTTCTTC. It encodes CASSSRLAVYNEQFF.

This clone was seen at least ten times. The chain uses TRBV7-2 and TRBJ2-3; D perhaps matches TRBD1 (6 bases). Germline assignment: CDR1 SGHTA and CDR2 FQGNSA. V lost 4 bases, J lost 8 bases, and 13 bases lay in between. This CDR3 region has 13 residues. CDR3: CASSSTGTPTQYF. The CDR3 nucleotides are TGTGCCAGCAGCTCCACCGGGACACCTACGCAGTATTTT.

This clone was counted at least ten times. The chain carries TRBV6-1 and TRBJ2-3, with D uncertain. There are 14 residues in the CDR3. Germline V gene sequence: CDR1 MNHNS, CDR2 SASEGT. V lost 4 bases and J lost 2, with 10 bases in between. This chain's CDR3 is CASSVQESTDTQYF. In DNA, the CDR3 is TGTGCCAGCAGTGTTCAGGAGTCCACAGATACGCAGTATTTT.

At least ten counts were recorded for this clone. V is TRBV5-1 and J is TRBJ1-3, with D unresolved. The CDR3 has 14 residues. Germline CDR1 is SGHRS and CDR2 is YFSETQ. Trimming removed 0 bases at V and 2 bases at J, with 6 bases between. CDR3 coding DNA: TGCGCCAGCAGCTTGGAGTCGGCTGGAAACACCATATATTTT. Its translation: CASSLESAGNTIYF.

This clone was counted many times. The rearrangement links TRBV20-1 to TRBJ1-3; 7 nucleotides line up with TRBD1. The CDR3 contains 13 residues. The V segment lost 3 bases and the J segment 2 bases; nucleotides outside the gene matches: 1. CDR1 DFQATT and CDR2 SNEGSKA come from the germline V gene (reference sequence). The CDR3 DNA sequence: TGCAGTGCTAGCAGGGGGACTGGAAACACCATATATTTT. Its translation is CSASRGTGNTIYF.

This chain uses TRBV7-3 with TRBJ2-2, with D uncertain. Germline CDR1 and CDR2: SGHTA and FQGTGA. V was cut by 4 bases and J by 0 bases, with 9 bases left in between. The CDR3 has 15 residues. DNA for the CDR3: TGTGCCAGCAGCTACCCCGGGCCGAACACCGGGGAGCTGTTTTTT. This codes for CASSYPGPNTGELFF.

With regard to this clone: An end of the junction does not agree with germline; a read error may underlie this. The rearrangement links TRBV6-1 to TRBJ2-1; D gene uncertain. The V gene's germline CDR1 is MNHNS and CDR2 SASEGT. This CDR3 region has 12 residues. The CDR3 nucleotides are TGTGTCAGCAGTAACGGTTTAGATGAGCAGTTCTTC. The encoded protein is CVSSNGLDEQFF.

For this clone: A much larger clone sits a single nucleotide away, making a read error possible. The sample carries other DNA sequences with the same CDR3. The CDR3 is CASRPPGGGGNEQFF. The DNA for the CDR3 is TGTGCCAGCAGACCTCCTGGTGGGGGAGGGAATGAGCAGTTCTTC. The V call is TRBV28, the J call TRBJ2-1, with 7 bases that match TRBD2. Unmatched junction bases numbered 12, after V lost 6 bases and J lost 7 bases. This CDR3 contains 15 residues. The V gene's germline CDR1 is MDHEN and CDR2 SYDVKM.

This clone was detected a few times. A read error is possible here, since a much larger clone lies one base away. The identical CDR3 is also encoded by other nucleotide sequences in the sample. V usage is TRBV5-1 and J usage is TRBJ2-3; 7 nucleotides line up with TRBD2. CDR1 SGHRS and CDR2 YFSETQ come from the germline V gene. The CDR3 has 15 amino acids. CDR3 protein: CASSLASGSTDTQYF. CDR3 nucleotides: TGCGCTAGCAGCTTGGCTAGCGGTAGCACAGATACGCAGTATTTT.